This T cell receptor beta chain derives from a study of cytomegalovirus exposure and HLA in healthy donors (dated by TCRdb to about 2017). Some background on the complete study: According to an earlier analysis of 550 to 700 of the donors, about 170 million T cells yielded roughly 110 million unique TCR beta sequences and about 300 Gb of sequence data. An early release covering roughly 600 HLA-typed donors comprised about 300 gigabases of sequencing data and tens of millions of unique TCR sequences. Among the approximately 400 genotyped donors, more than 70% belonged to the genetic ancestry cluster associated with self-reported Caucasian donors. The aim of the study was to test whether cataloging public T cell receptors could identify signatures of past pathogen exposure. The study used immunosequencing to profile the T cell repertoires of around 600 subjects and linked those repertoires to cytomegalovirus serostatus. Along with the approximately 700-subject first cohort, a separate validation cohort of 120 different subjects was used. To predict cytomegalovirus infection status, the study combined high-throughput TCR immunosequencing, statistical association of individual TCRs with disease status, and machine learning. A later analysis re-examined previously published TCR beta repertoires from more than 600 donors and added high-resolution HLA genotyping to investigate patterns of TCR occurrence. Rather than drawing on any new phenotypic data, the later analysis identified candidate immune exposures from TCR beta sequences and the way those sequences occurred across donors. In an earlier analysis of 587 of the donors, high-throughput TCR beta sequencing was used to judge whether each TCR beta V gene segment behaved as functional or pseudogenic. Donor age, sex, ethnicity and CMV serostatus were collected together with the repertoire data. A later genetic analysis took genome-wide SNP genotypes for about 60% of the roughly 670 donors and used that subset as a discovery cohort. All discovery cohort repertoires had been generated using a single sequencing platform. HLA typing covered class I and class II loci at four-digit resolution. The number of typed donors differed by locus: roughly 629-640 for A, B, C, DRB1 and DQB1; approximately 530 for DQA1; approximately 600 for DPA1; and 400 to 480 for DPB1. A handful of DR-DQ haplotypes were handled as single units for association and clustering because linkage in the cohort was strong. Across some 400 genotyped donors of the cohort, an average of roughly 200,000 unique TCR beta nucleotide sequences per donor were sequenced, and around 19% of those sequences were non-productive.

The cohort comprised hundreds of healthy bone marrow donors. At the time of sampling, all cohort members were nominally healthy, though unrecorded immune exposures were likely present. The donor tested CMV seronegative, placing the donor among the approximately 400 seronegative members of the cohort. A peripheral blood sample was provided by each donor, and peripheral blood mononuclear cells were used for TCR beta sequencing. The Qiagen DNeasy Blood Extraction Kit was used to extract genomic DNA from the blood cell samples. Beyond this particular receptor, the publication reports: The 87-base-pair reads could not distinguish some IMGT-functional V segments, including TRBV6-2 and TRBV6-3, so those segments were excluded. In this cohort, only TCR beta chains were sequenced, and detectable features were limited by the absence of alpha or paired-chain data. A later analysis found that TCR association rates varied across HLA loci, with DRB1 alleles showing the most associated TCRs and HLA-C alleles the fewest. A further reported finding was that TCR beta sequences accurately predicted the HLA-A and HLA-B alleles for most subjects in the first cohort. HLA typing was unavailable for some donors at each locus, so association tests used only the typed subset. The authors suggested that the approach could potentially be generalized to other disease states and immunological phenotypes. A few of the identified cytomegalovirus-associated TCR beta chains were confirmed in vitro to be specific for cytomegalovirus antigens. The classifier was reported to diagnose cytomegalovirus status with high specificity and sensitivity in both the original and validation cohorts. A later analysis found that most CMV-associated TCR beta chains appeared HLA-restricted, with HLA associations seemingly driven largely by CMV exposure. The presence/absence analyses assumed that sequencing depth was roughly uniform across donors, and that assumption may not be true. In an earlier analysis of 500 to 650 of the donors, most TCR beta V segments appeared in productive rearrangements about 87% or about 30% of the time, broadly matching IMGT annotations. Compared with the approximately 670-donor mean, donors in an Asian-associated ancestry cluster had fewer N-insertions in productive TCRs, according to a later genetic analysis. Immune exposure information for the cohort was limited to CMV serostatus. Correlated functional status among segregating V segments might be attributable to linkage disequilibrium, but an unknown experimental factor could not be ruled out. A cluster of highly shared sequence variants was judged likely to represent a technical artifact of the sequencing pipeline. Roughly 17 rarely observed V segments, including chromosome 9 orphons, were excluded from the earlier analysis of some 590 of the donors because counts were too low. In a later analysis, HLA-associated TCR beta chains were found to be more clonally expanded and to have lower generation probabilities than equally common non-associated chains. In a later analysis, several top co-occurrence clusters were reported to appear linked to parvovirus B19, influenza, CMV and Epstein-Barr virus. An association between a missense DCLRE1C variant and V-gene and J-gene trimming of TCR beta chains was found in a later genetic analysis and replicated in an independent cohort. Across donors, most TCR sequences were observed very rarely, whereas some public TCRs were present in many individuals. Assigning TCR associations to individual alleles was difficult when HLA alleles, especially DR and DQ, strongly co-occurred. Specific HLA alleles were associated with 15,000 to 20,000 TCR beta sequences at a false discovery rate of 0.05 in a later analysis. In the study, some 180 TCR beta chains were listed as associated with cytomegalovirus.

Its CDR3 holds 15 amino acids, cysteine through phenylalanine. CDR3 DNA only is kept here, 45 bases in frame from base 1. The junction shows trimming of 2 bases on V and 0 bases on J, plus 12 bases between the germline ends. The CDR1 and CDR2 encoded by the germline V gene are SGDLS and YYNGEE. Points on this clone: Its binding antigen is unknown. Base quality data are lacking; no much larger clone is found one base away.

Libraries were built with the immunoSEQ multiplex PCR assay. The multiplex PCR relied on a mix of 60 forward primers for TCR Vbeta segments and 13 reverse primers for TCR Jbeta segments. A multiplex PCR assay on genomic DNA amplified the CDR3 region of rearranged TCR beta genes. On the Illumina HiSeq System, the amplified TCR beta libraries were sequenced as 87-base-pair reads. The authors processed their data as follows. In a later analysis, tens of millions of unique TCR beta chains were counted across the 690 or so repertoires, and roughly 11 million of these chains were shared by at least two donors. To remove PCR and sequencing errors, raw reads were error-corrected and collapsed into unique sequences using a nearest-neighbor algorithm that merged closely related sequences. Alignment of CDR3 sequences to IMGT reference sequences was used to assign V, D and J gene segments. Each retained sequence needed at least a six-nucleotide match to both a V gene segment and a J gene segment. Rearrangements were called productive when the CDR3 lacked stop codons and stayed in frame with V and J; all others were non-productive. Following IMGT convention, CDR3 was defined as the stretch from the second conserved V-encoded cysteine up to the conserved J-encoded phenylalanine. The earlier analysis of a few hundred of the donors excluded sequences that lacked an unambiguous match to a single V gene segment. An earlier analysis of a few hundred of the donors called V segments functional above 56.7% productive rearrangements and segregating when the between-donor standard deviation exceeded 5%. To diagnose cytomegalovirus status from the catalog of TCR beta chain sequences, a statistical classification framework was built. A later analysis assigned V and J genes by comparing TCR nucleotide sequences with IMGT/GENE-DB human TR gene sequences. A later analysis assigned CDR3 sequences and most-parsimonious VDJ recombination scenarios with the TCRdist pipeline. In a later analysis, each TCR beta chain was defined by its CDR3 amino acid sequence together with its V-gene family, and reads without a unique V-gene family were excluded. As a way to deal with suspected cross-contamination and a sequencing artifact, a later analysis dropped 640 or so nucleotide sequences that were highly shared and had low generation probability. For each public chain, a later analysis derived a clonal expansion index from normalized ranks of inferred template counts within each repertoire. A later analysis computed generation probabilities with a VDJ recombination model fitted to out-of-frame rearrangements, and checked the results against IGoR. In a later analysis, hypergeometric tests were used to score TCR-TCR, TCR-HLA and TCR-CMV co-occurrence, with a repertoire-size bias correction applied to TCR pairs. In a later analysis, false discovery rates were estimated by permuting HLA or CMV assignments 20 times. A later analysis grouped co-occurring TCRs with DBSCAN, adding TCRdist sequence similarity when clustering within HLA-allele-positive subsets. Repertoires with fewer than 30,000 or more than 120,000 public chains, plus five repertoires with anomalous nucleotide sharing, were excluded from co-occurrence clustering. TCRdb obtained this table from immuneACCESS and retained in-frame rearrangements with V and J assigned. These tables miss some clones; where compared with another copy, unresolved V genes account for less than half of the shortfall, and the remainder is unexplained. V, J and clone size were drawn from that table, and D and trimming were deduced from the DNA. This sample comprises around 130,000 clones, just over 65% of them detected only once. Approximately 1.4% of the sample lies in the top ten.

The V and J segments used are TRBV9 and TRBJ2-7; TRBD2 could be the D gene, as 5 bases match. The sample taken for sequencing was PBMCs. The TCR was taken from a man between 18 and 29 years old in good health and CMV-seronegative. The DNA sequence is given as TGTGCCAGCAGCGTGGGAGCGGCTACCTCCTACGAGCAGTACTTC. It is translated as CASSVGAATSYEQYF. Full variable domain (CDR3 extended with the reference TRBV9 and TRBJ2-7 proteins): DSGVTQTPKHLITATGQRVTLRCSPRSGDLSVYWYQQSLDQGLQFLIQYYNGEERAKGNILERFSAQQFPDLHSELNLSSLELGDSALYFCASSVGAATSYEQYFGPGTRLTVT.